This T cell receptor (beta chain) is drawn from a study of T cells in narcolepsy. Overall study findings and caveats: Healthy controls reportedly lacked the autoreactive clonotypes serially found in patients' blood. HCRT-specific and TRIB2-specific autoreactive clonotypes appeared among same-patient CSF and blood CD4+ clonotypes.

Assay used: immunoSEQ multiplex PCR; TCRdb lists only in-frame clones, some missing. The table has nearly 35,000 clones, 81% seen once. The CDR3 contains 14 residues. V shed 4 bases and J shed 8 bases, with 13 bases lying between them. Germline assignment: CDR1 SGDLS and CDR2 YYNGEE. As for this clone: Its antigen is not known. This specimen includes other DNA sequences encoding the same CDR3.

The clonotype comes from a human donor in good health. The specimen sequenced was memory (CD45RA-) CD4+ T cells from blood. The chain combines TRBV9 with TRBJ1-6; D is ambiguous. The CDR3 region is CASSPNPADSPLHF. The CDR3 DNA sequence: TGTGCCAGCAGCCCTAACCCCGCCGATTCACCCCTCCACTTT.